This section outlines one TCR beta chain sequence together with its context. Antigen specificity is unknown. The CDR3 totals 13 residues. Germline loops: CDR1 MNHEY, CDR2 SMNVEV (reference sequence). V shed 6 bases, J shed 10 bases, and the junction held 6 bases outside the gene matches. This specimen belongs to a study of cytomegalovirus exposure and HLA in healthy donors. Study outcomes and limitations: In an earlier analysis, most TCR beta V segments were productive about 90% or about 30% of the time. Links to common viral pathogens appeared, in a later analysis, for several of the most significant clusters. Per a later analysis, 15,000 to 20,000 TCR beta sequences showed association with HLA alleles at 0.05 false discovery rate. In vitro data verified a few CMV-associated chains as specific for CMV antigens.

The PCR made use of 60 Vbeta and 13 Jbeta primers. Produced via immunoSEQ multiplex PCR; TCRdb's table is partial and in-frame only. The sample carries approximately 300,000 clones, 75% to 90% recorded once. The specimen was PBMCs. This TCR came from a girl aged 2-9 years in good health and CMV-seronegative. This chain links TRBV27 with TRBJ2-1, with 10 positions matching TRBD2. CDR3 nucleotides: TGTGCCAGCAGAGCGGGGGGGCAACGGGAGCAGTTCTTC. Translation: CASRAGGQREQFF.